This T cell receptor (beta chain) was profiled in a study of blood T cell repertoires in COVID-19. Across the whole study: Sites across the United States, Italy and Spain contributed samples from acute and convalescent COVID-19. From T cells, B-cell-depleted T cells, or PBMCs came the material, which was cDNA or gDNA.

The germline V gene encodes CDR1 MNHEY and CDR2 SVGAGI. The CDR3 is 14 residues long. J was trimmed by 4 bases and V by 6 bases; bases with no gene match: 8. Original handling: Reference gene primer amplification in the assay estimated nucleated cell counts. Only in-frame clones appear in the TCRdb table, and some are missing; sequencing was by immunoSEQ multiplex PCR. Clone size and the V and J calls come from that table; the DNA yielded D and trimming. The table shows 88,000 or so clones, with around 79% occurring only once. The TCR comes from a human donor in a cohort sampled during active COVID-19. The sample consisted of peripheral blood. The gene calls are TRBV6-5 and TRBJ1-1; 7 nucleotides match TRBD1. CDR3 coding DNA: TGTGCCAGCAGGAAGACAGGGCTGGGCACTGAAGCTTTCTTT. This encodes CASRKTGLGTEAFF.